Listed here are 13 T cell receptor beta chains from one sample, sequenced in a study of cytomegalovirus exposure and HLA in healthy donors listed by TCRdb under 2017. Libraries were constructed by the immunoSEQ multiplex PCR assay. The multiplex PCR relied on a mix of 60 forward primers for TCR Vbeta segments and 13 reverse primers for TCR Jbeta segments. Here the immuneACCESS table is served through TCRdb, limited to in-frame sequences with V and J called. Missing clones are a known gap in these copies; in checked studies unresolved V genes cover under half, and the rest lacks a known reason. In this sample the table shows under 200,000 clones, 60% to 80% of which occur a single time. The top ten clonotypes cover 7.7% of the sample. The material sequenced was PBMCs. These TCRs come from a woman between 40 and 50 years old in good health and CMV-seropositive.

The CDR3 coding sequence is TGTGCCAGCAGCAACAGGGAAGGAAATCAGCCCCAGCATTTT. It is translated as CASSNREGNQPQHF. V and J are TRBV2 and TRBJ1-5; the D gene is possibly TRBD1 (6 bases). The CDR3 is made up of 14 amino acids. V shed 6 bases and J shed 4 bases, with 13 bases lying between them. Germline CDR1 and CDR2: SNHLY and FYNNEI.

CDR3 residues: CASSLGDRSDYGYTF. In DNA, the CDR3 is TGTGCCAGTAGCCTCGGAGACAGGAGCGACTATGGCTACACCTTC. The rearrangement links TRBV19 to TRBJ1-2; a possible D gene is TRBD1 (6 bases). Trimming took 6 bases from V and 3 from J, leaving 17 bases between them. Per germline, CDR1 LNHDA and CDR2 SQIVND (reference sequence). There are 15 residues in the CDR3.

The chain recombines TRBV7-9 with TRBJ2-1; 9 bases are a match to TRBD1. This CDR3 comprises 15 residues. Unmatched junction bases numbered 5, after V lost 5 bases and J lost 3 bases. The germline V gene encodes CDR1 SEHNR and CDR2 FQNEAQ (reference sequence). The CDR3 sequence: CASSLGQGRYNEQFF. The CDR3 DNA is TGTGCCAGCAGCCTGGGACAGGGCCGCTACAATGAGCAGTTCTTC.

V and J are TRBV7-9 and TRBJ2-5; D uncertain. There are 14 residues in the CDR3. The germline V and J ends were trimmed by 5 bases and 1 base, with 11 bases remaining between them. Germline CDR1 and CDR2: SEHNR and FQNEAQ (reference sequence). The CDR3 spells CASSPVRGQETQYF. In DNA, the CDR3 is TGTGCCAGCAGCCCCGTAAGAGGCCAAGAGACCCAGTACTTC.

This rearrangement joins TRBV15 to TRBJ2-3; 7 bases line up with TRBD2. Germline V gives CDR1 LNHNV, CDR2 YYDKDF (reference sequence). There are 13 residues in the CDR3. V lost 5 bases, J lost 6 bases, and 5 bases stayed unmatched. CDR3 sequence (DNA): TGTGCCACCAGCCTAGGGACTACCGATACGCAGTATTTT. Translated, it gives CATSLGTTDTQYF.

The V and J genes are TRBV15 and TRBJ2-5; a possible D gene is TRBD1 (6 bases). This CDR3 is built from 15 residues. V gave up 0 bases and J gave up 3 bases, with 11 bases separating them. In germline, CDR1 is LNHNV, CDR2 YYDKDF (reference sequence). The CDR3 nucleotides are TGTGCCACCAGCAGAGACATAGGGGGAGAAGAGACCCAGTACTTC. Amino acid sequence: CATSRDIGGEETQYF.

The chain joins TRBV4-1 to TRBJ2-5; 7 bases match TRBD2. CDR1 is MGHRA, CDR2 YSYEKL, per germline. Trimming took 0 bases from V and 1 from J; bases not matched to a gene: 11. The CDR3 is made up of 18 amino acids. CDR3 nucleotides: TGCGCCAGCAGCCAAGATGTCGTCGGCGGGAGTAGCCAAGAGACCCAGTACTTC. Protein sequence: CASSQDVVGGSSQETQYF.

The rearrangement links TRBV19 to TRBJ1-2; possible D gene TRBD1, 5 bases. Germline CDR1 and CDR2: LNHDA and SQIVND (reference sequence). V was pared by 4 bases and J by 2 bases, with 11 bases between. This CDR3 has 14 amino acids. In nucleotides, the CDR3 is TGTGCCAGTAGTACCCCGACAGAGAACTATGGCTACACCTTC. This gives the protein CASSTPTENYGYTF. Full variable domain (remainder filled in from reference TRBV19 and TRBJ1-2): DGGITQSPKYLFRKEGQNVTLSCEQNLNHDAMYWYRQDPGQGLRLIYYSQIVNDFQKGDIAEGYSVSREKKESFPLTVTSAQKNPTAFYLCASSTPTENYGYTFGSGTRLTVV.

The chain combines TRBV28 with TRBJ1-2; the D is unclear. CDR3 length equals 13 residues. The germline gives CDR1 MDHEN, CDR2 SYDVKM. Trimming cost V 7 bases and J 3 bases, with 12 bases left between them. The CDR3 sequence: CASNGGSHYGYTF. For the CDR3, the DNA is TGTGCCAGCAATGGTGGCTCTCACTATGGCTACACCTTC.

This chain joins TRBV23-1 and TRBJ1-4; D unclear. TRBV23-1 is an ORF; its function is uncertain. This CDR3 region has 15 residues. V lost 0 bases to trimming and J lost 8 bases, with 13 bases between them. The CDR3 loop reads CASSQSIGVEEKLFF. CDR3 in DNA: TGCGCCAGCAGTCAATCAATCGGGGTCGAGGAAAAACTGTTTTTT.

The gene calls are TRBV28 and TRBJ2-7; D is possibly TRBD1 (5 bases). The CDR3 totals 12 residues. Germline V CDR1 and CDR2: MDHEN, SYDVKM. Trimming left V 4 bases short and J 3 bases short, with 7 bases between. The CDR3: CASSSGIYEQYF. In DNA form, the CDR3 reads TGTGCCAGCAGTTCAGGGATCTACGAGCAGTACTTC.

The CDR3 loop reads CASSLAGDLREQYF. CDR3 in DNA: TGTGCCAGCAGTCTAGCGGGAGATCTACGGGAGCAGTACTTC. This chain uses TRBV6-1 with TRBJ2-7, with TRBD2 identical over 10 bases. CDR3 length equals 14 residues. Germline lookup yields CDR1 MNHNS and CDR2 SASEGT. After removal of 5 bases from V and 7 bases from J, the junction contained 8 bases not matched to a gene.

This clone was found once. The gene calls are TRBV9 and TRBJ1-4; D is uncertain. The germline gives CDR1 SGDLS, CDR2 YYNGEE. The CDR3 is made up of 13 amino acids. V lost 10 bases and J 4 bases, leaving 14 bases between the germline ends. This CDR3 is CAPPREGNEKLFF. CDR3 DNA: TGTGCCCCCCCCCGGGAAGGTAATGAAAAACTGTTTTTT.